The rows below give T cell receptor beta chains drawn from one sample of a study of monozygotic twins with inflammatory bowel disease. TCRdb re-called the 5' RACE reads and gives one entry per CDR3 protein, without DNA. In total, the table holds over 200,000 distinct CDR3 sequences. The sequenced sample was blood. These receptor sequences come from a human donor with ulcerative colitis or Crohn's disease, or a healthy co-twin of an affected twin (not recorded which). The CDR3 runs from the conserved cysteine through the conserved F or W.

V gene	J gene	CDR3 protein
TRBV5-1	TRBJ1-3	CASSLLSGAGNTIYF
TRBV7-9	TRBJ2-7	CASSLAVGQGGYEQYF
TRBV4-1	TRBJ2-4	CASSPEQGWGAKNIQYF
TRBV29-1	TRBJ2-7	CSVIDGYEQYF
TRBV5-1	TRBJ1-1	CASSWGPASTEAFF
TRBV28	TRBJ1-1	CASSFIAGSTEAFF
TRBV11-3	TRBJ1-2	CASSISPAGSFLANYGYTF
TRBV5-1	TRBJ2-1	CASSGQGVEQFF
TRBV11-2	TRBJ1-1	CASSEGTDSNTEAFF
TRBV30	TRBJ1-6	CACPQRQGDNSPLHF
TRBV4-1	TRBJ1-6	CASSQAGISPLHF
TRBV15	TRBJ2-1	CATTRAHGTGGYNEQFF
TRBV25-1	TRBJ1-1	CASSFGWTEAFF
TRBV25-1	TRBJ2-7	CASSEERERHEQYF
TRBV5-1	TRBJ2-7	CASSLPRTGEVEQYF
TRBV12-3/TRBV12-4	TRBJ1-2	CASRPGTDFFYGYTF
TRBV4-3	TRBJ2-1	CASSQDTPVWEGPHRQFF
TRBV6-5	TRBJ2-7	CASSLPNGEQYF
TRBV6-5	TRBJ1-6	CASSWAALGGDSPLHF
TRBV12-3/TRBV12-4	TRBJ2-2	CASSLLETGELFF
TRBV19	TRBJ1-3	CASRRRVDGNTIYF
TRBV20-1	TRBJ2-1	CSASDWRTPGWDEQFF
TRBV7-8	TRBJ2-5	CASSFDPPGETQYF
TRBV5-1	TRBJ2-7	CASSLPGAYEQYF
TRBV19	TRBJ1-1	CASSMAARMNTEAFF
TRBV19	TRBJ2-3	CASSYYSAGPDTQYF
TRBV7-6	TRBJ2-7	CASSLGTPQKQYF
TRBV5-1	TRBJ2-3	CASSLLGESTDTQYF
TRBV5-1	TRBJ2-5	CASSVDQGSETQYF
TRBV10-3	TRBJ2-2	CAISPGQYTGELFF
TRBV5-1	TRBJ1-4	CASGPDATNEKLFF
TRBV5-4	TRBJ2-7	CASSLTAGGTYEQYF
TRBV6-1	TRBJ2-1	CASSAAGTGHNEQFF
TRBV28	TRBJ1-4	CASSLLPSGQLPFF
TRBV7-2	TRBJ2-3	CASSLRGPAGSGDTQYF
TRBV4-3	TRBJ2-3	CASSQEGRWGRETDTQYF
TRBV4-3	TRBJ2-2	CASSQGLGELSGELFF
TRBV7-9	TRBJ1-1	CASSGLGGRVTEAFF
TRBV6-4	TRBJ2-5	CASSDRSGYQETQYF
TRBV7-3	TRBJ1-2	CTSSPSTGSNVGYTF
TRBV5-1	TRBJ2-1	CASSSEQGNEQFF
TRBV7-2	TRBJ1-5	CASSVGYGTPGEPQHF
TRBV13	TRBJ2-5	CASSPGIIATQYF
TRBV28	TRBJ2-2	CASSSGDNTGELFF
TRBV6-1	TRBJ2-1	CASSVGTNSYNEQFF
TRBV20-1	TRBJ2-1	CSASRGLAGGRNEQFF
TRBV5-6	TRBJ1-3	CASSLGPGDPGNTIYF
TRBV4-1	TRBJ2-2	CASSQDSRDTNTGELFF
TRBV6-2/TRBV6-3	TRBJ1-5	CASSPDRDQQPQHF
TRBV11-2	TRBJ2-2	CASSFGRGRVNTGELFF
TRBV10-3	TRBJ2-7	CAISEGTQRIYEQYF
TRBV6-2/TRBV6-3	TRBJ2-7	CASSSWKGQYF